Listed below are T cell receptor beta chains from one sample, sequenced in a study of OX40 agonist ivuxolimab in advanced cancers. Data came from immunoSEQ multiplex PCR; TCRdb stores just in-frame clones and leaves some out. The table has roughly 60,000 clones, 70% to 90% seen once. The input for sequencing was CD4+ or CD8+ T cells sorted from blood, taken in a trial of the OX40 agonist ivuxolimab. Source of these receptors: an adult with an advanced solid tumor such as melanoma, head and neck, liver or kidney cancer. CDR3s include the opening cysteine and the closing phenylalanine or tryptophan. The D gene is left open where the match is weak. The listing skips clone size in some rows; elsewhere it reads once, few, many or a size class.

j_call v_call clone_size d_call cdr3_nt cdr3_aa
TRBJ1-1 TRBV18 - - TGTGCCAGCTCCTCGCGGGGGGGTCTGAACACTGAAGCTTTCTTT CASSSRGGLNTEAFF
TRBJ2-1 TRBV5-5 - TRBD1 TGTGCCAGCAGCCAACAGGGGTCTGAGCAGTTCTTC CASSQQGSEQFF
TRBJ2-1 TRBV4-1 - - TGCGCCAGCAGCCAAGATCCTGGAGGGAGCCGATTCAATGAGCAGTTCTTC CASSQDPGGSRFNEQFF
TRBJ2-5 TRBV28 - - TGTGCCAGCAGTGGCAGACTTGGCGGGGAGACCCAGTACTTC CASSGRLGGETQYF
TRBJ1-1 TRBV4-1 - - TGCGCCAGCAGCCAAGAGCGACAGGCGCCAATGAACACTGAAGCTTTCTTT CASSQERQAPMNTEAFF
TRBJ2-1 TRBV11-2 - - TGTGCCAGCAGCTCAACAGGACAGAGTTACAATGAGCAGTTCTTC CASSSTGQSYNEQFF
TRBJ2-7 TRBV7-2 - - TGTGCCAGCAGCTTAGGGGTAAGGGTTGGAGACTTC CASSLGVRVGDF
TRBJ1-5 TRBV6-1 - - TGTGCCAGCAGTGGTAACAGGGTCGCATATAGCAATCAGCCCCAGCATTTT CASSGNRVAYSNQPQHF
TRBJ1-2 TRBV4-2 - TRBD1 TGTGCCAGCAGCCAAGGACAGGGGGCTAACTATGGCTACACCTTC CASSQGQGANYGYTF
TRBJ1-2 TRBV7-8 - - TGTGCCAGCAGCCGTACACCCAACTATGGCTACACCTTC CASSRTPNYGYTF
TRBJ2-7 TRBV28 - TRBD1 TGTGCCAGCAGTTTCCTTCGATCCGGGACAGCCACATACGAGCAGTACTTC CASSFLRSGTATYEQYF
TRBJ2-5 TRBV10-3 few - TGTGCCATCAGTGAGTCCGAGACCCAGTACTTC CAISESETQYF
TRBJ2-7 TRBV27 - TRBD2 TGTGCCAGCAGTTTTAGGCTAGCGGGCTTCGCCGAGCAGTACTTC CASSFRLAGFAEQYF
TRBJ2-2 TRBV9 - - TGTGCCAGCAGCGTAGTTCGCGGGGCGAACACCGGGGAGCTGTTTTTT CASSVVRGANTGELFF
TRBJ1-1 TRBV7-2 - - TGTGCCAGCAGCTTAGATCCATTTCGCGGTTCTGAAGCTTTCTTT CASSLDPFRGSEAFF
TRBJ1-3 TRBV10-3 - - TGTGCCATCAGTGGAGCTGGAAACACCATATATTTT CAISGAGNTIYF
TRBJ2-1 TRBV5-1 few TRBD2 TGCGCCAGCACCCCTAGCGGGGCCGTAGGGAATGAGCAGTTCTTC CASTPSGAVGNEQFF
TRBJ2-7 TRBV27 once - TGTGCCAGCAGTTTAGGGGCCGGCCATAGCTCCTACGAGCAGTACTTC CASSLGAGHSSYEQYF
TRBJ2-7 TRBV9 - TRBD2 TGTGCCAGCAGCGTGGGTAGCGGGACGGTCTACGAGCAGTACTTC CASSVGSGTVYEQYF
TRBJ2-5 TRBV5-4 few - TGTGCCAGCAGCCCACTAGTTTCCCAAGAGACCCAGTACTTC CASSPLVSQETQYF
TRBJ2-7 TRBV5-5 - - TGTGCCAGCAGCTTGGAACAGGGAAGGGACGAGCAGTACTTC CASSLEQGRDEQYF
TRBJ1-1 TRBV29-1 - TRBD1 TGCAGCGTTGGCTGGCAGGACAGGAGTACTGAAGCTTTCTTT CSVGWQDRSTEAFF
TRBJ2-7 TRBV7-2 once TRBD2 TGTGCCAGCAGCTTAAGCCGAGCGGGGGGCTACGAGCAGTACTTC CASSLSRAGGYEQYF
TRBJ1-4 TRBV4-1 - TRBD1 TGCGCCAGCAGCTCCAGGACAGGGTCTAATGAAAAACTGTTTTTT CASSSRTGSNEKLFF
TRBJ1-6 TRBV14 - - TGTGCCAGCAGCCCTCTCGGGGGTGCGTCACCCCTCCACTTT CASSPLGGASPLHF
TRBJ2-7 TRBV6-5 - - TGTGCCAGCAGTTATGCACTCCTCGGCGAGCAGTACTTC CASSYALLGEQYF
TRBJ1-3 TRBV7-9 - - TGTGCCAGCAGCCCCAGGGAGCCCCCTGGAAACACCATATATTTT CASSPREPPGNTIYF
TRBJ2-2 TRBV2 - - TGTGCCAGGGGGATCACCGGGGAGCTGTTTTTT CARGITGELFF
TRBJ2-7 TRBV25-1 - - TGTGCCAGCAGTGGGTACGAGCAGTACTTC CASSGYEQYF
TRBJ2-7 TRBV2 - TRBD1 TGTGCCTCCCGACGGACAGGGCGCTACGAGCAGTACTTC CASRRTGRYEQYF
TRBJ2-7 TRBV9 - - TGTGCCAGCAGCCTTCATCAGAGGGCCTACGAGCAGTACTTC CASSLHQRAYEQYF
TRBJ2-5 TRBV27 few TRBD2 TGTGCCAGCCGGACTAGCGGGGGGAGGGCCCAGTACTTC CASRTSGGRAQYF